This T cell receptor (beta chain) was documented in a study of T cell responses to AZD1222 COVID-19 vaccine. This CDR3 is 16 amino acids long. V was clipped by 6 bases and J by 4 bases; unmatched bases: 9. The germline CDR1 and CDR2 sequences are MDHEN and SYDVKM. Generated by immunoSEQ multiplex PCR, the TCRdb table keeps only in-frame clones and is missing some. The table has around 130,000 clones, 88% seen once. This sample comprised peripheral blood, obtained on day 0 of AZD1222 vaccination. This TCR was recovered from an adult in good health. This rearrangement joins TRBV28 to TRBJ1-5; 10 bases map to TRBD1. In DNA form, the CDR3 reads TGTGCCAGCAGGGAAGTGGGACAGGGGATTAATCAGCCCCAGCATTTT. This codes for CASREVGQGINQPQHF.